The entry below gives a single T cell receptor (beta chain) sequence along with its context. Antigen unknown. The germline V and J ends were trimmed by 3 bases and 4 bases, with 15 bases remaining between them. The germline gives CDR1 SGDLS, CDR2 YYNGEE. The CDR3 runs 15 residues. PCR was performed a second time for about 7 to 11 cycles using a sample-barcoded 5' primer and a J-beta primer mix. MiXCR, run by TCRdb on the 5' RACE reads, gives a single entry per CDR3 protein. The profile shows 2 million or so distinct CDR3 sequences, around half of them singletons. The data derive from a study of blood T cells in healthy people across ages. General observations from the study: As age increased, TCR beta diversity per million T cells fell in a roughly linear fashion.

The chain couples TRBV9 to TRBJ2-3; D possibly uses TRBD1 or TRBD2 (6 bases each). The source is a woman aged 40 to 50 in good health. Source material: blood. The CDR3 reads CASSEGGTAADTQYF. The CDR3 coding sequence is TGTGCCAGCAGCGAGGGGGGTACGGCGGCAGATACGCAGTATTTT.